This T cell receptor (beta chain) is drawn from a study of cytomegalovirus exposure and HLA in healthy donors (TCRdb year 2017). Regarding the complete study: A later analysis indicated that the 120 validation repertoires were generated on the platform also employed for the 650 to 850 repertoires of the first cohort. To predict cytomegalovirus infection status, the study combined high-throughput TCR immunosequencing, statistical association of individual TCRs with disease status, and machine learning. Besides the first cohort of 500 to 700 subjects, a separate validation cohort made up of over a hundred different subjects was used. The study aimed to test whether cataloging public T cell receptors could reveal signatures of past pathogen exposure.

To note about this clone: No antigen is known for it. Qualities for individual bases were not recorded, and no much larger clone is one base off.

The library relied on the immunoSEQ multiplex PCR assay. The authors' pipeline ran thus. A statistical classification framework was built for diagnosing cytomegalovirus status from the catalog of TCR beta chain sequences. The source is immuneACCESS, and TCRdb retained only in-frame sequences with V and J called. Part of the clones is not carried over; for the studies checked, unresolved V genes explain less than half of this, and the remainder is unexplained. V and J calls plus clone size are reproduced from that table; the DNA served to infer D and trimming. The sample table lists roughly 150,000 clones, around nine tenths of them with a count of one. Jointly, the top ten make up about 3.5% of the sample. Results the study describes overall, beyond this receptor: The authors suggested that the approach could potentially be generalized to other disease states and immunological phenotypes. In vitro tests confirmed that a few of the cytomegalovirus-associated TCR beta chains recognize cytomegalovirus antigens. Cytomegalovirus status was reported to be diagnosed by the classifier with high specificity and sensitivity in both the original and validation cohorts. In a later analysis, TCRs clustered in the first cohort were found to also tend to co-occur in the 120 or so validation repertoires, with approximately 94% of cluster scores above 0. Most TCR sequences were observed very rarely across donors, whereas some public TCRs were present in many individuals. A later analysis had no HLA typing for the validation cohort, so co-occurrence there was scored across all 110 or so repertoires. The study gave a list of 150 to 200 TCR beta chains associated with cytomegalovirus.

In the germline V gene, CDR1 corresponds to SGHRS and CDR2 to YFSETQ. From V the trimming removes 0 bases and from J it removes 4 bases, while the gene matches leave 1 base of the junction unaccounted for. Inclusive of the bounding cysteine and phenylalanine, the CDR3 is 14 residues long. The retained sequence is limited to the CDR3, 42 bases, with the frame set at the first base. The donors belonged to the validation cohort of around 120 subjects, which was separate from the roughly 700-subject first cohort. The rearrangement combines TRBV5-1 with TRBJ2-7, and TRBD2 aligns with 10 junction nucleotides. The receptor was isolated from a woman aged 18-30 years in good health and CMV-seropositive. Specimen: PBMCs. The sequenced DNA is TGCGCCAGCAGCTTGGTAGCGGGAGGATACGAGCAGTACTTC. It specifies CASSLVAGGYEQYF.